This T cell receptor (beta chain) was recovered during a study of patients with pleural tuberculosis. Germline lookup yields CDR1 SGHAT and CDR2 FQNNGV. Deletions cut 3 bases from V and 3 bases from J, with 21 bases between. The CDR3 is made up of 17 amino acids. TCRdb reprocessed the reads with MiXCR, giving one entry per CDR3 protein. Seen here are under 30,000 distinct CDR3 sequences, under 20% observed once, and the top ten hold approximately 3.7%. This clonotype was seen many times. The sample was peripheral blood. The V gene is TRBV11-2, the J gene TRBJ2-7; TRBD2 is a possible D gene (7 bases). This receptor was obtained from a human donor with pleural tuberculosis. The CDR3 DNA follows: TGTGCCAGCAGCTTGGGTCGGGGGGCACAAATCTACTACGAGCAGTACTTC. Translated: CASSLGRGAQIYYEQYF. The entire variable domain, with the rest obtained from reference TRBV11-2 and TRBJ2-7, is as follows: EAGVAQSPRYKIIEKRQSVAFWCNPISGHATLYWYQQILGQGPKLLIQFQNNGVVDDSQLPKDRFSAERLKGVDSTLKIQPAKLEDSAVYLCASSLGRGAQIYYEQYFGPGTRLTVT.